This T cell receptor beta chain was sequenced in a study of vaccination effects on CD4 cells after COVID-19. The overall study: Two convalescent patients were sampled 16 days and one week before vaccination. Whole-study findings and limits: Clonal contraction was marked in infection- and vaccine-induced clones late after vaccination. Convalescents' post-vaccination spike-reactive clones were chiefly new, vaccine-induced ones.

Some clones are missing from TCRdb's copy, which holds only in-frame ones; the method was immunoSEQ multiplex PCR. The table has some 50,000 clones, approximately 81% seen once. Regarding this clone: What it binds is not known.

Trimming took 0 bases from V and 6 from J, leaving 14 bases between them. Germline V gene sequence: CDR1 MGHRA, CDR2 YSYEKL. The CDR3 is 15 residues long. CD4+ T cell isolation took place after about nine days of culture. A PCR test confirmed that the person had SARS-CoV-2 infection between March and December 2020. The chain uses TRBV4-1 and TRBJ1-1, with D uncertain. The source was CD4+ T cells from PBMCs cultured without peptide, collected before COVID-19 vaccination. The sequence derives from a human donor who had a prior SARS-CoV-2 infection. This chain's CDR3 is CASSQDKERGSEAFF. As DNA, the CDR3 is TGCGCCAGCAGCCAAGATAAGGAAAGAGGGTCTGAAGCTTTCTTT.